Shown below are 6 T cell receptor beta chains from a single sample sequenced in a study of blood T cell repertoires in COVID-19. TCRdb's table, derived via immunoSEQ multiplex PCR, lists solely in-frame clones and lacks some. The sample consists of 150,000 to 200,000 clones, around 80% of them appearing once. The sequenced sample was peripheral blood. The origin of the receptors is a woman older than 75 with active or convalescent COVID-19.

This clone was seen only once. The rearrangement links TRBV2 to TRBJ1-4; 7 bases agree with TRBD1. CDR1 is SNHLY, CDR2 FYNNEI, per germline. Trimming removed 8 bases from V and 10 bases from J; junction bases left unmatched: 13. The length of the CDR3 is 14 residues. CDR3 residues: CASSPGQPWGKLFF. CDR3 nucleotides: TGTGCCAGCTCCCCGGGACAGCCTTGGGGAAAACTGTTTTTT.

This clone was counted only a few times. The chain has TRBV9 and TRBJ1-1; TRBD1 matches 7 bases. The CDR3 totals 14 residues. CDR1 and CDR2 (germline): SGDLS, YYNGEE. After removal of 4 bases from V and 5 bases from J, the junction contained 8 bases not matched to a gene. The CDR3 DNA sequence: TGTGCCAGCAGCTCCCGGACAGGTGGTACTGAAGCTTTCTTT. As protein: CASSSRTGGTEAFF.

The rearrangement uses TRBV2 and TRBJ1-3, with 7 nucleotides matching TRBD1. Unmatched junction bases numbered 7, after V lost 3 bases and J lost 2 bases. The CDR3 is 16 amino acids. The germline gives CDR1 SNHLY, CDR2 FYNNEI. The CDR3 DNA sequence: TGTGCCAGCAGTGACCGACCGACAGGGACTGGAAACACCATATATTTT. It specifies CASSDRPTGTGNTIYF. Supplemented by reference TRBV2 and TRBJ1-3, the full variable domain reads EPEVTQTPSHQVTQMGQEVILRCVPISNHLYFYWYRQILGQKVEFLVSFYNNEISEKSEIFDDQFSVERPDGSNFTLKIRSTKLEDSAMYFCASSDRPTGTGNTIYFGEGSWLTVV.

The chain is built from TRBV7-8 and TRBJ2-7; D gene unclear. In germline, CDR1 is SGHVS, CDR2 FQNEAQ. The CDR3 contains 12 residues. V gave up 3 bases and J gave up 6 bases, with 9 bases separating them. The CDR3 here is CASSFGGFEQYF. Written as DNA, the CDR3 is TGTGCCAGCAGCTTCGGTGGTTTCGAGCAGTACTTC.

The chain joins TRBV28 to TRBJ1-2; D not resolved. The V gene's germline CDR1 is MDHEN and CDR2 SYDVKM. The CDR3 covers 15 residues. Trimming left V 3 bases short and J 1 base short, with 12 bases between. The CDR3 DNA sequence: TGTGCCAGCAGTTTCGCGGCAGCGCGTAACTATGGCTACACCTTC. Amino acids: CASSFAAARNYGYTF.

This clone was seen once. This sequence joins TRBV3-1 (or the pseudogene TRBV3-2) and TRBJ2-3; D ambiguous. CDR1 LGHDT and CDR2 YNNKEL come from the germline V gene (reference sequence). Deletions cut 4 bases from V and 2 bases from J, with 10 bases between. This CDR3 has 14 amino acids. The CDR3 spells CASSPIPNTDTQYF. In DNA, the CDR3 is TGTGCCAGCAGCCCGATTCCTAACACAGATACGCAGTATTTT.